This T cell receptor beta chain was recorded in a study of beta chain features in type 1 diabetes. Regarding the study as a whole: The question left open here concerned HLA type influencing TCRB rearrangement. Whatever favoring of shorter templates PCR might show would apply equally to patients and controls. The VDJ junctions of type 1 diabetes patients carried fewer insertions and more deletions. Type 1 diabetes patients had TCRB CDR3s that were shorter (moderately but significantly so) in all four CD4+ subsets.

TCRB transcripts that were expressed got sequenced, as all of the isolated RNA had been reverse transcribed. Some clones are missing from TCRdb's copy, which holds only in-frame ones; the method was immunoSEQ multiplex PCR. The sample holds approximately 260,000 clones; about 24% are singletons and the top ten take roughly 0.011%. Germline loops: CDR1 GTSNPN, CDR2 SVGIG (reference sequence). The CDR3 has 13 amino acids. With 5 bases removed from V and 1 base from J, the gap between germline ends came to 11 bases. This clone turned up a few times. The antigen is not known. This sequence joins TRBV30 and TRBJ1-1, with D possibly TRBD1 on 5 matching bases. Sequenced: naive CD4+ T cells from blood. This TCR was recovered from a woman in her thirties with type 1 diabetes. The DNA for the CDR3 is TGTGCCTGGGGAATTGGACAGAACACTGAAGCTTTCTTT. This codes for CAWGIGQNTEAFF.